These T cell receptor beta chains were read from a single sample in a study of blood T cell repertoires in COVID-19. Repertoires were generated with immunoSEQ multiplex PCR, while TCRdb's copy carries only in-frame clones and drops some. The top ten hold 15% to 20% of the sample, which has around 160,000 clones, roughly 90% seen once. Sequenced sample: peripheral blood. Source of these receptors: a man aged 55 to 70 with active or convalescent COVID-19. Both conserved end residues are part of each CDR3. D genes are given only for firm matches. Expanded clones are given a class, and other clones once, few, many or no size at all.

>NA|TRBV10-2|NA|TRBJ1-4
CASRGAVGEKLFF
TGCGCCAGTCGGGGGGCAGTCGGTGAAAAACTGTTTTTT
>NA|TRBV7-8|NA|TRBJ2-7
CASSLSSYEQYF
TGTGCCAGCAGCCTCAGCTCCTACGAGCAGTACTTC
>NA|TRBV6-5|TRBD1|TRBJ1-5
CASSLQDRVGNQPQHF
TGTGCCAGCAGTTTACAAGACAGGGTGGGCAATCAGCCCCAGCATTTT
>NA|TRBV28|NA|TRBJ1-2
CASSLGQGSYGYTF
TGTGCCAGCAGTTTGGGGCAGGGTTCCTATGGCTACACCTTC
>NA|TRBV5-1|TRBD1|TRBJ1-3
CASSLGHGLPQGVGNTIYF
TGCGCCAGCAGCCTGGGCCATGGGCTTCCCCAGGGGGTCGGAAACACCATATATTTT
>NA|TRBV11-2|NA|TRBJ1-6
CASSFTGNQSPLHF
TGTGCCAGCAGCTTTACAGGGAATCAATCACCCCTCCACTTT
>few|TRBV10-3|TRBD1|TRBJ1-3
CAISETDRAGNTIYF
TGTGCCATCAGTGAAACGGACAGGGCAGGAAACACCATATATTTT
>NA|TRBV6-5|NA|TRBJ2-1
CASSYGAGTYYNEQFF
TGTGCCAGCAGTTACGGGGCGGGGACTTATTACAATGAGCAGTTCTTC
>once|TRBV6-2/TRBV6-3|TRBD2|TRBJ2-7
CASSTGLAGVYEQYF
TGTGCCAGCAGTACAGGACTAGCGGGAGTCTACGAGCAGTACTTC
>NA|TRBV5-4|TRBD1|TRBJ1-4
CASSPGQGLNEKLFF
TGTGCCAGCAGCCCTGGACAGGGCTTAAATGAAAAACTGTTTTTT
>NA|TRBV6-6|TRBD1|TRBJ1-5
CASTDRVGPQPQHF
TGTGCCAGCACAGACAGGGTGGGCCCTCAGCCCCAACATTTT
>once|TRBV5-4|NA|TRBJ1-2
CASRPTRDTYGYTF
TGTGCCAGCAGACCAACCCGGGACACCTATGGCTACACCTTC
>NA|TRBV30|NA|TRBJ1-6
CAWSGGMQGSPLHF
TGTGCCTGGAGTGGAGGAATGCAGGGGTCACCCCTCCACTTT
>NA|TRBV7-2|TRBD1|TRBJ2-2
CASKLTGGAGTGELFF
TGTGCCAGCAAACTCACAGGGGGCGCCGGCACCGGGGAGCTGTTTTTT
>NA|TRBV29-1|NA|TRBJ1-1
CSFGGWQNTEAFF
TGCAGCTTCGGGGGATGGCAGAACACTGAAGCTTTCTTT
>NA|TRBV5-6|TRBD1|TRBJ2-4
CASSLGDRLKNIQYF
TGTGCCAGCAGCTTGGGGGACAGATTAAAAAACATTCAGTACTTC